A single sample is the source of the 15 T cell receptor beta chains below, sequenced in a study of OX40 agonist ivuxolimab in advanced cancers. Measured with immunoSEQ multiplex PCR; TCRdb has only the in-frame clones, and not every one. The table includes about 18,000 clones, roughly four fifths detected once. The starting material was CD4+ or CD8+ T cells sorted from blood, obtained in a trial of the OX40 agonist ivuxolimab. The source of these receptors is an adult with an advanced solid tumor such as melanoma, head and neck, liver or kidney cancer.

Many counts were recorded for this clone. This chain joins TRBV30 and TRBJ1-5; D may be TRBD1 (5 bases). The V and J ends lost 1 base and 0 bases respectively, with 13 bases between them. Germline V gene data show CDR1 as GTSNPN and CDR2 as SVGIG (reference sequence). The CDR3 runs 16 residues. CDR3 loop: CAWSDGTVYSNQPQHF. CDR3 nucleotides: TGTGCCTGGAGTGATGGGACGGTGTATAGCAATCAGCCCCAGCATTTT.

V is TRBV28 and J is TRBJ1-1; 9 positions match TRBD1. V lost 6 bases to trimming and J lost 4 bases; unmatched junction nucleotides: 15. This CDR3 contains 17 residues. CDR1 and CDR2 (germline): MDHEN, SYDVKM. For the CDR3, the DNA is TGTGCCAGCAGCCCGATCGGACGGACAGGGGAATTCACTGAAGCTTTCTTT. This gives the protein CASSPIGRTGEFTEAFF.

V is TRBV29-1 and J is TRBJ1-2; no clear D. The length of the CDR3 is 11 residues. V was cut by 7 bases and J by 0 bases, with 6 bases left in between. In germline, CDR1 is SQVTM, CDR2 ANQGSEA. CDR3 in DNA: TGCAGCGCCATGGCTAACTATGGCTACACCTTC. Amino acids: CSAMANYGYTF.

The chain combines TRBV9 with TRBJ2-1; D not resolved. Trimming removed 0 bases at V and 4 bases at J, with 5 bases between. From germline, CDR1 is SGDLS and CDR2 YYNGEE. The CDR3 runs to 13 residues. In DNA form, the CDR3 reads TGTGCCAGCAGCGTAGAAAGTTACAATGAGCAGTTCTTC. Protein sequence: CASSVESYNEQFF.

This chain links TRBV5-1 with TRBJ2-3; 8 positions agree with TRBD1. Germline loops: CDR1 SGHRS, CDR2 YFSETQ. Unmatched junction bases numbered 8, after V lost 5 bases and J lost 0 bases. The CDR3 has 16 amino acids. CDR3 protein: CASSPGNRGSTDTQYF. CDR3 in DNA: TGCGCCAGCAGTCCCGGCAACAGGGGGAGCACAGATACGCAGTATTTT.

The chain uses TRBV10-3 and TRBJ2-3; the match to TRBD2 covers 9 bases. Germline V gene sequence: CDR1 ENHRY, CDR2 SYGVKD. Trimming cost V 3 bases and J 4 bases; bases outside gene matches: 5. This CDR3 is built from 15 residues. This chain's CDR3 is CAISDRGGGPDTQYF. In nucleotides, the CDR3 is TGTGCCATCAGTGATCGCGGGGGGGGGCCAGATACGCAGTATTTT.

This clone was seen a few times. The junction and the germline gene differ at one end; a read error may be behind it. The chain couples TRBV7-7 to TRBJ2-2; TRBD1 matches 8 bases. The germline V gene encodes CDR1 SSHAT and CDR2 FNYEAQ (reference sequence). This CDR3 contains 18 residues. Here the CDR3 DNA reads TGTGCTAGCAGCCCAACCCCCTCAGGGGGCGCGAACACCGGGGAGCTGTTTTTT. Translating gives CASSPTPSGGANTGELFF.

The gene calls are TRBV28 and TRBJ1-5; a weak D match, TRBD1 (6 bases). The V and J ends lost 3 bases and 4 bases respectively, with 13 bases between them. Germline values: CDR1 MDHEN, CDR2 SYDVKM. CDR3 length: 15 amino acids. The CDR3 bases are TGTGCCAGCAGTTTGGCAGGGGTAAGGAATCAGCCCCAGCATTTT. Translated, it gives CASSLAGVRNQPQHF.

The chain joins TRBV19 to TRBJ1-6; D is undetermined. The CDR3 length is 14 residues. Germline values: CDR1 LNHDA, CDR2 SQIVND (reference sequence). Trimming removed 1 base from V and 6 bases from J, with 7 bases in between. In DNA form, the CDR3 reads TGTGCCAGTAGTATAGGAGGTGGTAATTCACCCCTCCACTTT. Translated: CASSIGGGNSPLHF.

The CDR3 loop is CASIRGTGELFF. In DNA form, the CDR3 reads TGTGCCAGCATAAGGGGCACCGGGGAGCTGTTTTTT. The chain carries TRBV6-5 and TRBJ2-2; D is perhaps TRBD1 (5 bases). Trimming shortened V by 7 bases and J by 4 bases, and 7 bases separated the two germline ends. From germline, CDR1 is MNHEY and CDR2 SVGAGI. This CDR3 spans 12 amino acids.

The chain combines TRBV21-1 with TRBJ1-2. TRBV21-1 is termed a pseudogene. There are 14 residues in the CDR3. The CDR3 coding sequence is TGTGCCAGCAGCAAACCGGATCTGGGATGTGGCTACACCTTC. It yields the protein CASSKPDLGCGYTF.

The rearrangement uses TRBV10-2 and TRBJ1-1; 7 bases are shared with TRBD1. Germline CDR1 reads WSHSY; CDR2 reads SAAADI. After removal of 6 bases from V and 9 bases from J, the junction contained 7 bases not matched to a gene. The CDR3 has 12 amino acids. The CDR3 loop is CASRDTGVKAFF. In DNA form, the CDR3 reads TGCGCCAGCAGAGACACAGGGGTAAAAGCTTTCTTT.

The chain recombines TRBV5-6 with TRBJ2-2; D is possibly TRBD1 or TRBD2 (5 bases each). Deletions cut 1 base from V and 5 bases from J, with 15 bases between. The CDR3 has 16 amino acids. In germline, CDR1 is SGHDT, CDR2 YYEEEE. The CDR3 sequence is CASSLLGGRVTGELFF. Here the CDR3 DNA reads TGTGCCAGCAGCTTGCTTGGGGGACGGGTAACCGGGGAGCTGTTTTTT.

This clone came up once. The V gene is TRBV7-9, the J gene TRBJ2-3; 9 bases fit TRBD2. The CDR3 runs to 17 residues. Germline lookup yields CDR1 SEHNR and CDR2 FQNEAQ (reference sequence). J gave up 0 bases and V 4 bases, and 8 bases lay outside the gene matches. CDR3 residues: CASSSGLAGPSTDTQYF. The CDR3 coding sequence is TGTGCCAGCAGCTCGGGTCTAGCGGGGCCTAGCACAGATACGCAGTATTTT.

This chain uses TRBV11-1 with TRBJ2-2; D may match TRBD1 or TRBD2 (5 bases each). Per the germline V gene, CDR1 is SGHAT and CDR2 is FQDESV (reference sequence). The V and J ends lost 4 bases and 3 bases respectively, with 15 bases between them. There are 16 residues in the CDR3. For the CDR3, the DNA is TGTGCCAGCAGCTCCCCAGACGGGGCTTACACCGGGGAGCTGTTTTTT. It is translated as CASSSPDGAYTGELFF.